A selection of T cell receptor beta chains follows, all from one sample in a study of cytomegalovirus exposure and HLA in healthy donors. Sequenced by immunoSEQ multiplex PCR; TCRdb stores in-frame clones only, minus some. The data show some 160,000 clones, about 80% seen once. Sample: PBMCs. The receptors were sampled from a woman in her 50s in good health and CMV-seronegative. The CDR3 runs from the conserved cysteine through the conserved F or W. The D gene is left open where the match is weak. Clone size appears in some rows only: once, few, many, or a class for an expanded clone.

D: TRBD2
V: TRBV7-9
size: few
J: TRBJ2-1
CDR3: CASSTSGRANNEQFF
DNA: TGTGCCAGCAGCACTAGCGGGAGGGCCAACAATGAGCAGTTCTTC

D: .
V: TRBV23-1
size: .
J: TRBJ1-5
CDR3: CASSQDRTPSNQPQHF
DNA: TGCGCCAGCAGTCAAGACAGGACCCCCAGCAATCAGCCCCAGCATTTT

D: .
V: TRBV4-1
size: .
J: TRBJ1-1
CDR3: CASSQEGVTEAFF
DNA: TGCGCCAGCAGCCAAGAGGGAGTTACTGAAGCTTTCTTT

D: .
V: TRBV19
size: .
J: TRBJ2-2
CDR3: CASSTHGTRNTGELFF
DNA: TGTGCCAGTAGTACACACGGGACAAGAAACACCGGGGAGCTGTTTTTT

D: TRBD2
V: TRBV5-1
size: few
J: TRBJ2-7
CDR3: CASTSGAGAYEQYF
DNA: TGCGCCAGCACGTCCGGAGCGGGGGCCTACGAGCAGTACTTC

D: .
V: TRBV2
size: .
J: TRBJ1-5
CDR3: CASSELSTNRNNQPQHF
DNA: TGTGCCAGCAGTGAGCTAAGTACGAATAGAAACAATCAGCCCCAGCATTTT

D: TRBD1
V: TRBV10-3
size: .
J: TRBJ2-6
CDR3: CAISDPAGQGSGANVLTF
DNA: TGTGCCATCAGTGACCCCGCGGGACAGGGGTCTGGGGCCAACGTCCTGACTTTC

D: .
V: TRBV4-1
size: few
J: TRBJ2-1
CDR3: CASSQDQPILRNEQFF
DNA: TGCGCCAGCAGCCAAGATCAACCAATACTACGCAATGAGCAGTTCTTC

D: TRBD1
V: TRBV6-5
size: .
J: TRBJ2-7
CDR3: CASSYSSGTGVYEQYF
DNA: TGTGCCAGCAGTTACTCATCCGGGACAGGGGTTTACGAGCAGTACTTC

D: TRBD2
V: TRBV28
size: .
J: TRBJ2-7
CDR3: CASSASSGPPSYEQYF
DNA: TGTGCCAGCAGTGCATCTAGCGGGCCTCCCTCCTACGAGCAGTACTTC

D: .
V: TRBV27
size: few
J: TRBJ1-1
CDR3: CASSLGTGNTEAFF
DNA: TGTGCCAGCAGTTTGGGTACAGGGAACACTGAAGCTTTCTTT

D: .
V: TRBV5-1
size: .
J: TRBJ1-4
CDR3: CASSPGWPNEKLFF
DNA: TGCGCCAGCAGCCCTGGCTGGCCTAATGAAAAACTGTTTTTT

D: TRBD2
V: TRBV7-9
size: .
J: TRBJ2-2
CDR3: CASSLTSGTGELFF
DNA: TGTGCCAGCAGCTTGACTAGCGGGACCGGGGAGCTGTTTTTT

D: .
V: TRBV7-9
size: .
J: TRBJ2-1
CDR3: CASSLQGYEQFF
DNA: TGTGCCAGCAGTTTACAGGGCTATGAGCAGTTCTTC

D: .
V: TRBV11-3
size: .
J: TRBJ2-5
CDR3: CASSLGRLASVETQYF
DNA: TGTGCCAGCAGCTTAGGTCGGCTAGCCTCTGTGGAGACCCAGTACTTC

D: TRBD1
V: TRBV2
size: .
J: TRBJ1-2
CDR3: CASRESRGQDGYTF
DNA: TGTGCCAGCAGGGAATCCAGGGGGCAGGATGGCTACACCTTC

D: TRBD1
V: TRBV19
size: .
J: TRBJ2-5
CDR3: CASSSQKGQKETQYF
DNA: TGTGCCAGTAGTAGCCAGAAGGGACAGAAAGAGACCCAGTACTTC

D: TRBD1
V: TRBV19
size: .
J: TRBJ1-5
CDR3: CASSSPQGAIQPQHF
DNA: TGTGCCAGTAGTTCCCCCCAGGGGGCTATTCAGCCCCAGCATTTT

D: .
V: TRBV2
size: .
J: TRBJ2-5
CDR3: CASSLLAGHQETQYF
DNA: TGTGCCAGCAGTCTTCTGGCGGGTCACCAAGAGACCCAGTACTTC

D: .
V: TRBV7-6
size: .
J: TRBJ1-1
CDR3: CASSLRGYTEAFF
DNA: TGTGCCAGCAGCTTAAGAGGGTACACTGAAGCTTTCTTT

D: .
V: TRBV10-3
size: .
J: TRBJ1-1
CDR3: CAITPSPSNTQNTEAFF
DNA: TGTGCCATCACCCCCTCACCCTCAAATACACAGAACACTGAAGCTTTCTTT

D: TRBD1
V: TRBV5-4
size: .
J: TRBJ1-4
CDR3: CASSPIVGTAAGKLFF
DNA: TGTGCCAGCAGCCCGATCGTCGGGACAGCAGCCGGAAAACTGTTTTTT

D: TRBD1
V: TRBV28
size: .
J: TRBJ2-1
CDR3: CASQGQGGYNEQFF
DNA: TGTGCCAGCCAGGGACAGGGGGGCTACAATGAGCAGTTCTTC

D: .
V: TRBV11-2
size: .
J: TRBJ1-5
CDR3: CASRAGRNQPQHF
DNA: TGTGCCAGCAGAGCGGGACGCAATCAGCCCCAGCATTTT

D: .
V: TRBV2
size: .
J: TRBJ2-1
CDR3: CASSRVNEQFF
DNA: TGTGCCAGCAGCAGGGTAAATGAGCAGTTCTTC

D: TRBD1
V: TRBV7-9
size: few
J: TRBJ1-2
CDR3: CASSPGQGPFYGYTF
DNA: TGTGCCAGCAGCCCAGGACAGGGACCCTTCTATGGCTACACCTTC

D: TRBD1
V: TRBV5-1
size: .
J: TRBJ2-5
CDR3: CASSLPGGSEETQYF
DNA: TGCGCCAGCAGCTTGCCAGGGGGCTCGGAAGAGACCCAGTACTTC

D: .
V: TRBV9
size: .
J: TRBJ1-2
CDR3: CASSVETPNYGYTF
DNA: TGTGCCAGCAGCGTAGAAACACCTAACTATGGCTACACCTTC

D: TRBD2
V: TRBV29-1
size: .
J: TRBJ2-1
CDR3: CSTRAGGSYNEQFF
DNA: TGCAGCACCAGAGCGGGAGGGTCCTACAATGAGCAGTTCTTC

D: .
V: TRBV29-1
size: .
J: TRBJ2-1
CDR3: CSVEVTDRGFGNEQFF
DNA: TGCAGCGTTGAAGTGACAGATAGGGGTTTCGGCAATGAGCAGTTCTTC

D: .
V: TRBV18
size: .
J: TRBJ2-7
CDR3: CASSPTGVPVSHEQYF
DNA: TGTGCCAGCTCACCGACCGGGGTGCCCGTGTCCCACGAGCAGTACTTC

D: TRBD1
V: TRBV27
size: .
J: TRBJ1-5
CDR3: CASSLPGQGTVSNQPQHF
DNA: TGTGCCAGCAGTTTACCCGGACAGGGGACTGTTAGCAATCAGCCCCAGCATTTT

D: TRBD1
V: TRBV5-1
size: .
J: TRBJ1-6
CDR3: CASSLNGQGGSPLHF
DNA: TGCGCCAGCAGCTTGAACGGACAGGGTGGCTCACCCCTCCACTTT

D: .
V: TRBV2
size: .
J: TRBJ2-6
CDR3: CASSLGAGANVLTF
DNA: TGTGCCAGCAGTCTCGGAGCTGGGGCCAACGTCCTGACTTTC

D: .
V: TRBV6-5
size: .
J: TRBJ1-2
CDR3: CASSEGDIYGYTF
DNA: TGTGCCAGCAGTGAAGGGGACATCTATGGCTACACCTTC

D: TRBD1
V: TRBV7-3
size: .
J: TRBJ2-7
CDR3: CASSSDRVGEQYF
DNA: TGTGCCAGCAGCTCGGACAGGGTAGGGGAGCAGTACTTC

D: .
V: TRBV9
size: .
J: TRBJ2-3
CDR3: CASSAEGGQRLGTDTQYF
DNA: TGTGCCAGCAGCGCCGAGGGGGGACAGCGATTGGGGACAGATACGCAGTATTTT

D: .
V: TRBV28
size: .
J: TRBJ1-1
CDR3: CASSLRYRNTEAFF
DNA: TGTGCCAGCAGTTTAAGGTACAGGAACACTGAAGCTTTCTTT

D: .
V: TRBV5-6
size: .
J: TRBJ2-7
CDR3: CASSLKHRVMAYEQYF
DNA: TGTGCCAGCAGCCTGAAGCACAGGGTGATGGCCTACGAGCAGTACTTC

D: TRBD2
V: TRBV18
size: .
J: TRBJ2-7
CDR3: CASSPRSGSSYEQYF
DNA: TGTGCCAGCTCACCACGGAGCGGGAGCTCCTACGAGCAGTACTTC

D: .
V: TRBV20-1
size: few
J: TRBJ2-1
CDR3: CSARKEEQFF
DNA: TGCAGTGCTAGGAAGGAGGAGCAGTTCTTC